Listed below are T cell receptor beta chains from one sample, sequenced in a study of early stage breast cancer tumors. Repertoires were generated with immunoSEQ multiplex PCR, while TCRdb's copy carries only in-frame clones and drops some. The sample has tens of thousands of clones; approximately 80% are singletons. The sample taken for sequencing was blood. The receptors stem from a person in their twenties or thirties with breast cancer. Each CDR3 is given with its conserved first and last residue. The D gene is left open where the match is weak. Not every row has a clone size; where given, it reads once, few, many or a size class.

J: TRBJ2-5; size: NA; V: TRBV7-8; D: NA; CDR3: CASRIQDRETQYF; DNA: TGTGCCAGCAGAATACAGGATCGGGAGACCCAGTACTTC
J: TRBJ2-7; size: NA; V: TRBV19; D: TRBD1; CDR3: CASSLTPRDRGSYEQYF; DNA: TGTGCCAGTAGTCTTACCCCAAGGGACAGGGGCTCCTACGAGCAGTACTTC
J: TRBJ2-3; size: once; V: TRBV5-1; D: NA; CDR3: CASSLISSDTQYF; DNA: TGCGCCAGCAGCTTGATCAGCTCAGATACGCAGTATTTT
J: TRBJ1-5; size: NA; V: TRBV15; D: NA; CDR3: CATTTGGFQPQHF; DNA: TGTGCCACAACGACAGGAGGTTTTCAGCCCCAGCATTTT
J: TRBJ2-1; size: NA; V: TRBV19; D: NA; CDR3: CASSPWAVNEQFF; DNA: TGTGCCAGTAGTCCTTGGGCCGTCAATGAGCAGTTCTTC
J: TRBJ2-1; size: NA; V: TRBV5-4; D: TRBD2; CDR3: CASSGLAAYNEQFF; DNA: TGTGCCAGCAGCGGACTAGCGGCCTACAATGAGCAGTTCTTC
J: TRBJ2-7; size: NA; V: TRBV19; D: NA; CDR3: CASSSQGSSYEQYF; DNA: TGTGCCAGTAGTTCCCAGGGGTCTTCCTACGAGCAGTACTTC
J: TRBJ2-1; size: NA; V: TRBV18; D: NA; CDR3: CASSPGAFPASSYNEQFF; DNA: TGTGCCAGCTCACCAGGGGCCTTTCCGGCAAGCTCCTACAATGAGCAGTTCTTC
J: TRBJ1-5; size: once; V: TRBV13; D: NA; CDR3: CASSFSGGGQPQHF; DNA: TGTGCCAGCAGCTTTTCAGGAGGGGGTCAGCCCCAGCATTTT
J: TRBJ1-2; size: NA; V: TRBV7-3; D: TRBD1; CDR3: CASSRGQGDGYTF; DNA: TGTGCCAGCAGCAGGGGACAGGGGGATGGCTACACCTTC
J: TRBJ1-4; size: NA; V: TRBV6-5; D: NA; CDR3: CASRRVPRGGEKLFF; DNA: TGTGCCAGCAGACGCGTCCCACGGGGAGGGGAAAAACTGTTTTTT
J: TRBJ2-5; size: NA; V: TRBV6-1; D: NA; CDR3: CASSVRLQETQYF; DNA: TGTGCCAGCAGTGTTAGGCTCCAAGAGACCCAGTACTTC
J: TRBJ2-5; size: few; V: TRBV23-1; D: NA; CDR3: CASSHPGTDQETQYF; DNA: TGCGCCAGCAGTCACCCCGGGACGGACCAAGAGACCCAGTACTTC
J: TRBJ2-1; size: NA; V: TRBV5-1; D: TRBD2; CDR3: CASSLVIAGGGEQFF; DNA: TGCGCCAGCAGCTTGGTCATAGCGGGAGGCGGTGAGCAGTTCTTC
J: TRBJ1-2; size: NA; V: TRBV18; D: TRBD1; CDR3: CASSPSGTGDKSGYTF; DNA: TGTGCCAGCTCACCCTCCGGGACAGGGGATAAAAGTGGCTACACCTTC
J: TRBJ1-3; size: NA; V: TRBV6-1; D: NA; CDR3: CASSEYLFSGNTIYF; DNA: TGTGCCAGCAGTGAATACCTCTTCTCTGGAAACACCATATATTTT
J: TRBJ2-7; size: NA; V: TRBV7-2; D: NA; CDR3: CASSLPSYEQYF; DNA: TGTGCCAGCAGCCTACCGTCCTACGAGCAGTACTTC
J: TRBJ2-1; size: NA; V: TRBV19; D: NA; CDR3: CASSIVERNYNEQFF; DNA: TGTGCCAGTAGTATCGTGGAGCGAAACTACAATGAGCAGTTCTTC
J: TRBJ2-1; size: NA; V: TRBV18; D: TRBD1; CDR3: CASSPPNRGGLSSYNEQFF; DNA: TGTGCCAGCTCACCACCCAACAGGGGCGGCTTAAGCTCCTACAATGAGCAGTTCTTC
J: TRBJ2-1; size: NA; V: TRBV18; D: NA; CDR3: CASSPPRDNKYNEQFF; DNA: TGTGCCAGCTCACCACCGCGGGACAACAAGTACAATGAGCAGTTCTTC
J: TRBJ2-5; size: NA; V: TRBV10-2; D: NA; CDR3: CASSEFRDHQETQYF; DNA: TGCGCCAGCAGTGAGTTCCGGGACCACCAAGAGACCCAGTACTTC
J: TRBJ1-2; size: few; V: TRBV6-5; D: NA; CDR3: CASSYKPYGGYGYTF; DNA: TGTGCCAGCAGTTACAAGCCGTATGGGGGCTATGGCTACACCTTC
J: TRBJ1-1; size: NA; V: TRBV18; D: NA; CDR3: CASSPIGEGTEAFF; DNA: TGTGCCAGCTCACCAATAGGGGAGGGCACTGAAGCTTTCTTT
J: TRBJ2-2; size: NA; V: TRBV4-2; D: NA; CDR3: CASSQDVWDITGELFF; DNA: TGTGCCAGCAGCCAAGATGTTTGGGACATCACCGGGGAGCTGTTTTTT
J: TRBJ2-1; size: NA; V: TRBV6-5; D: TRBD1; CDR3: CASSYTGTGGNEQFF; DNA: TGTGCCAGCAGTTACACCGGGACAGGGGGGAATGAGCAGTTCTTC
J: TRBJ2-1; size: NA; V: TRBV10-3; D: TRBD1; CDR3: CAISSGTGDNEQFF; DNA: TGTGCCATCAGCTCCGGGACAGGGGACAATGAGCAGTTCTTC
J: TRBJ2-5; size: NA; V: TRBV7-9; D: NA; CDR3: CASSLVGGREETQYF; DNA: TGTGCCAGCAGCTTAGTGGGGGGAAGGGAAGAGACCCAGTACTTC
J: TRBJ1-2; size: NA; V: TRBV27; D: NA; CDR3: CASSSGPVAYGYTF; DNA: TGTGCCAGCAGTTCCGGGCCAGTCGCCTATGGCTACACCTTC
J: TRBJ1-1; size: NA; V: TRBV18; D: NA; CDR3: CASSPSVGGSLNTEAFF; DNA: TGTGCCAGCTCACCTTCAGTCGGGGGGTCCCTGAACACTGAAGCTTTCTTT
J: TRBJ2-1; size: NA; V: TRBV7-6; D: TRBD1; CDR3: CASSSRTGSNEQFF; DNA: TGTGCCAGCAGCTCGAGGACAGGTAGTAATGAGCAGTTCTTC
J: TRBJ2-7; size: NA; V: TRBV30; D: TRBD2; CDR3: CAWSPSGVAGIAYEQYF; DNA: TGTGCCTGGAGTCCTTCCGGGGTAGCGGGGATTGCCTACGAGCAGTACTTC
J: TRBJ2-4; size: NA; V: TRBV6-5; D: NA; CDR3: CASSYSGEAKNIQYF; DNA: TGTGCCAGCAGTTACTCAGGGGAAGCCAAAAACATTCAGTACTTC
J: TRBJ2-7; size: NA; V: TRBV21-1; D: NA; CDR3: CASSKEAPPKQYF; DNA: TGTGCCAGCAGCAAAGAGGCACCCCCGAAGCAGTACTTC
J: TRBJ1-1; size: few; V: TRBV7-9; D: NA; CDR3: CASSQVETEAFF; DNA: TGTGCCAGCAGTCAGGTGGAGACTGAAGCTTTCTTT
J: TRBJ2-1; size: few; V: TRBV19; D: NA; CDR3: CASSIDRGVHNEQFF; DNA: TGTGCCAGTAGTATAGACAGGGGGGTCCACAATGAGCAGTTCTTC
J: TRBJ1-1; size: NA; V: TRBV19; D: NA; CDR3: CASSIPGDEAFF; DNA: TGTGCCAGTAGTATCCCCGGGGATGAAGCTTTCTTT
J: TRBJ2-2; size: NA; V: TRBV5-1; D: TRBD2; CDR3: CASSPRLAGGPDGELFF; DNA: TGCGCCAGCAGCCCGAGACTAGCGGGAGGGCCTGACGGGGAGCTGTTTTTT
J: TRBJ2-7; size: once; V: TRBV5-1; D: NA; CDR3: CASSLGNPLHAVVVSIGSYEQYF; DNA: TGCGCCAGCAGCTTGGGTAACCCACTCCACGCAGTGGTAGTTAGCATCGGGAGTTACGAGCAGTACTTC
J: TRBJ1-3; size: NA; V: TRBV11-1; D: NA; CDR3: CASSTLRDPLFSGNTIYF; DNA: TGTGCCAGCAGCACGCTCCGGGACCCTCTCTTCTCTGGAAACACCATATATTTT
J: TRBJ1-1; size: once; V: TRBV30; D: TRBD1; CDR3: CAWTSTGGTEAFF; DNA: TGTGCCTGGACCTCTACAGGGGGCACTGAAGCTTTCTTT
J: TRBJ1-2; size: NA; V: TRBV18; D: NA; CDR3: CASSEDAGAGGYTF; DNA: TGTGCCAGCTCAGAGGACGCCGGAGCGGGGGGCTACACCTTC